This paragraph covers one TCR beta chain sequence. The antigen remains unidentified. It was from 2 million PBMCs stored at -80 C that the unsorted libraries were obtained. The sample comes from a study of neurological immune-mediated disorders. Study-wide findings and caveats: Clinical and MRI features did not associate with the cluster found in multiple sclerosis patients.

TCRdb used MiXCR to reprocess the 5' RACE reads, holding one entry per CDR3 protein. The sample contains approximately 52,000 distinct CDR3 sequences, over 3% of which appear only once. The source material was PBMCs. This TCR derives from a man aged 35 to 55 with multiple sclerosis.

The CDR3 DNA sequence: TGCAGTGCCCACCGGGCAGAAAACACCGGGGAGCTGTTTTTT. Protein: CSAHRAENTGELFF. The V call is TRBV20-1, the J call TRBJ2-2; D call uncertain. Germline V gene sequence: CDR1 DFQATT, CDR2 SNEGSKA (reference sequence). Trimming took 6 bases from V and 2 from J, leaving 13 bases between them. This CDR3 comprises 14 residues.